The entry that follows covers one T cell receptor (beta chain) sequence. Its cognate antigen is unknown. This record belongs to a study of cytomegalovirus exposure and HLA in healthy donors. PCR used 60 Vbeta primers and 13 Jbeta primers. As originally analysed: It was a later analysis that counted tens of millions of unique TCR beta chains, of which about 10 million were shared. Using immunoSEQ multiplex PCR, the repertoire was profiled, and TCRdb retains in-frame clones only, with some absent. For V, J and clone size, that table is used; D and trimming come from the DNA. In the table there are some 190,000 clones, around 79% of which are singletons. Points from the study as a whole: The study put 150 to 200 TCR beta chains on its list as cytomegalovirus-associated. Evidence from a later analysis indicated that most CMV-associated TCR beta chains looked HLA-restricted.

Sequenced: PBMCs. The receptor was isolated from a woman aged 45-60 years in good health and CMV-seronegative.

CDR3 sequence reads: CASSKAQGGQPQHF. The CDR3, as DNA: TGTGCCAGCAGCAAAGCCCAGGGCGGTCAGCCCCAGCATTTT. This chain connects TRBV21-1 to TRBJ1-5; the DNA was not compared with TRBD1, the D call given in the table. TRBV21-1 is marked as a pseudogene. The CDR3 has 14 residues.